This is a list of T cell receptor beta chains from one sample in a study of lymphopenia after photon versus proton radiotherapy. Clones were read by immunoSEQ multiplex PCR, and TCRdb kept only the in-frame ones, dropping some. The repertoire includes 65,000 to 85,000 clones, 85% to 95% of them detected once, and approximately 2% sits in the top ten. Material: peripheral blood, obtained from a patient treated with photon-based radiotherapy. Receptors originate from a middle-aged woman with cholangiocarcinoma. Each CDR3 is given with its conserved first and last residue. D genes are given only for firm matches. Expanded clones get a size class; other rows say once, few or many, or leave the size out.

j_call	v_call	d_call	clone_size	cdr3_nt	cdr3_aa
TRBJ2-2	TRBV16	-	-	TGTGCCAGCAGCCAGACAGGGAGGGCCGGCGGGGAGCTGTTTTTT	CASSQTGRAGGELFF
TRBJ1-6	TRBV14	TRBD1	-	TGTGCCAGCAGCCAAGGAGGGGGCCTGGGTTCACCCCTCCACTTT	CASSQGGGLGSPLHF
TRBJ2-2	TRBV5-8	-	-	TGTGCCAGCAGCCGACTTAACGGGGAGCTGTTTTTT	CASSRLNGELFF
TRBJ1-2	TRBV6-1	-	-	TGTGCCAGCAGTGAAGGACCGGGTGGCTACACCTTC	CASSEGPGGYTF
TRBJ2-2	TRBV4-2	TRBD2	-	TGTGCCAGCAGCGGGGAGTCGTCGGGGGGATGGAACACCGGGGAGCTGTTTTTT	CASSGESSGGWNTGELFF
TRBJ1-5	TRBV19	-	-	TGTGCCAGTAGTAGGGACAACGGGAATCAGCCCCAGCATTTT	CASSRDNGNQPQHF
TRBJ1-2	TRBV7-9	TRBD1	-	TGTGCCAGCAGCTCCCGGACAGGGGGGCCTGACTATGGCTACACCTTC	CASSSRTGGPDYGYTF
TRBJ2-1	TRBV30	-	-	TGTGCCTGGACCCGAGCTGACGGGCAGTTCTTC	CAWTRADGQFF
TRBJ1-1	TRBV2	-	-	TGTGCAGACAGGTGGACGAACACTGAAGCTTTCTTT	CADRWTNTEAFF
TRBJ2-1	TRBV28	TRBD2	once	TGTGCCAGCAGTTTACCGGGACTAGACCTATCCTACAATGAGCAGTTCTTC	CASSLPGLDLSYNEQFF
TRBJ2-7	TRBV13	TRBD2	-	TGTGCCAGCAGCTTAGTACAAGTAGCGGGGAGCTCCTACGAGCAGTACTTC	CASSLVQVAGSSYEQYF
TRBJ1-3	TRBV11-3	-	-	TGTGCCAGCAGCTTAGGGCAGATTCGGTACTCTGGAAACACCATATATTTT	CASSLGQIRYSGNTIYF
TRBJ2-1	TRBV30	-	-	TGTGCCTGGACCGATATGGGTGAGCAGTTCTTC	CAWTDMGEQFF
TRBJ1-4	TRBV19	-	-	TGTGCCAGTAGTGCCCCCTCAACGCGGGGTCGTGGGGTCGGTAATGAAAAACTGTTTTTT	CASSAPSTRGRGVGNEKLFF
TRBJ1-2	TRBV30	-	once	TGTGCCTGGACCCGGGACCTAGGGAACTATGGCTACACCTTC	CAWTRDLGNYGYTF
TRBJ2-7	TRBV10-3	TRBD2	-	TGTGCCATCAGTCCGGGACTAGCGGCTCTCTACGAGCAGTACTTC	CAISPGLAALYEQYF
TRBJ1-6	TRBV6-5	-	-	TGTGCCAGCAGTTACTCGCCGTTGGCACCCCTCCACTTT	CASSYSPLAPLHF
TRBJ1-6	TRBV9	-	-	TGTGCCAGCAGCGTAGAGGGGAATAATTCACCCCTCCACTTT	CASSVEGNNSPLHF
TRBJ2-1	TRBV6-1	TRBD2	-	TGTGCCAGCAATTGGGGGGGGAACAATGAGCAGTTCTTC	CASNWGGNNEQFF
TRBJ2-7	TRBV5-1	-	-	TGCGCCAGCAGCCTCACGGGGGCCTACGAGCAGTACTTC	CASSLTGAYEQYF
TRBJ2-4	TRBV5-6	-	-	TGTGCCAGCAGCCCGGATGGAGGAAACATTCAGTACTTC	CASSPDGGNIQYF
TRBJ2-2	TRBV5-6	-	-	TGTGCCAGCAGCTTGGCGGCGTCTTTCAAGGAGGAGCTGTTTTTT	CASSLAASFKEELFF
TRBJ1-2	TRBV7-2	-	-	TGTGCCAGCAGCTCCCATCCGGGGCCGCCTGATGGTGGCTACACCTTC	CASSSHPGPPDGGYTF
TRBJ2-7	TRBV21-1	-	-	TGTGCCAGCAGCAAAGAACGGGACAGATCCTACGAGCAGTACTTC	CASSKERDRSYEQYF
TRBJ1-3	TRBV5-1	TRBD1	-	TGCGCCAGCAGCTTGTCGACAGGGAACTCTGGAAACACCATATATTTT	CASSLSTGNSGNTIYF
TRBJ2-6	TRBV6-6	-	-	TGTGCCAGCAGTCCCCTCAGTGCCTTTGAGGCCAACGTCCTGACTTTC	CASSPLSAFEANVLTF
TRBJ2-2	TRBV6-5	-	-	TGTGCCAGCAGCCCACCTCTCCCGCCCGGGGAGCTGTTTTTT	CASSPPLPPGELFF
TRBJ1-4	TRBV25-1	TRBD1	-	TGTGCCAGCAGCCGTCGGACAGGGGGGGAAAAACTGTTTTTT	CASSRRTGGEKLFF
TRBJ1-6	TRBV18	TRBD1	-	TGTGCCAGCTCACTGCTAAGTATCCCGGGACAGGGGACACAACCCCTCCACTTT	CASSLLSIPGQGTQPLHF
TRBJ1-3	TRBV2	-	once	TGTGCCAGCACGGTCCAGACGAACACCATATATTTT	CASTVQTNTIYF
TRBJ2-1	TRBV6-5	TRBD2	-	TGTGCCAGCAGTTACGGTAGCGGGCGAGCCTACAATGAGCAGTTCTTC	CASSYGSGRAYNEQFF
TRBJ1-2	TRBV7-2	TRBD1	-	TGTGCCAGCAGCCTGGGACAGATAAGCTATGGCTACACCTTC	CASSLGQISYGYTF
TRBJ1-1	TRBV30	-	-	TGTGCCTGGAGTGTACGCCTGGGCGATGAAGCTTTCTTT	CAWSVRLGDEAFF
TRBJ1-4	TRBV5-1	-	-	TGCGCCAGCAGCTTCGGTAATGAAAAACTGTTTTTT	CASSFGNEKLFF
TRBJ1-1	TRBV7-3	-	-	TGTGCCAGCAGCTTAACCCAGGGCGCCACTGAAGCTTTCTTT	CASSLTQGATEAFF
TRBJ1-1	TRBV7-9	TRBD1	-	TGTGCCAGCAGCTCAGCCGGGACAGGGGCTTCCACTGAAGCTTTCTTT	CASSSAGTGASTEAFF
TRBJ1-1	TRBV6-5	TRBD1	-	TGTGCCAGCAGTTTAGGACAGGGGACTGAAGCTTTCTTT	CASSLGQGTEAFF
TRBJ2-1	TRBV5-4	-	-	TGTGCCAGCAGTCTGCCTCAATTGGAGCAGTTCTTC	CASSLPQLEQFF
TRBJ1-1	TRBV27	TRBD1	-	TGTGCCAGCAGTAACGGACAGGGGGTGGAAGCTTTCTTT	CASSNGQGVEAFF
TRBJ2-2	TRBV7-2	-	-	TGTGCCAGCAGCTTTCTTACTGGCGGGGAGCTGTTTTTT	CASSFLTGGELFF
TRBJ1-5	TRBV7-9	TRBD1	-	TGTGCCAGCAGCTTAGAGGGGGCAGGCAATCAGCCCCAGCATTTT	CASSLEGAGNQPQHF
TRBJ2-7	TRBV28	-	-	TGTGCCAGCAGTCTCAGCTCCTACGAGCAGTACTTC	CASSLSSYEQYF
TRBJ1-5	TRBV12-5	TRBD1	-	TGTGCTAGTGGGGAAACCGGGACAGAAAAAAATCAGCCCCAGCATTTT	CASGETGTEKNQPQHF
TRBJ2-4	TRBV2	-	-	TGTGCCAGCAGTTACCGGGACCGAAACATTCAGTACTTC	CASSYRDRNIQYF
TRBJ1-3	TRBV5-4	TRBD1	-	TGTGCCAGCAGCCAACAGGACAGGGGTGGAGGAAACACCATATATTTT	CASSQQDRGGGNTIYF
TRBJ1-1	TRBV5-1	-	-	TGCGCCAGCAGCTTTGGTACAGGGTACACTGAAGCTTTCTTT	CASSFGTGYTEAFF
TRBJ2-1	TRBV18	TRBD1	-	TGTGCCAGCTCACCACTCGACAGGGGGTTCAGTGAGCAGTTCTTC	CASSPLDRGFSEQFF
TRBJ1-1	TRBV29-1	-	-	TGCAGCGTTGGCTTGGGCAGGGTGGAGGTCACTGAAGCTTTCTTT	CSVGLGRVEVTEAFF
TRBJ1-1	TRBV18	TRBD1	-	TGTGCCAGCTCACGACAGGGGGCAGGGGCTTTCTTT	CASSRQGAGAFF
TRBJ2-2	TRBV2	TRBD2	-	TGTGCCAGCAGTGCGGGAGGGGCCAGGACCGGGGAGCTGTTTTTT	CASSAGGARTGELFF